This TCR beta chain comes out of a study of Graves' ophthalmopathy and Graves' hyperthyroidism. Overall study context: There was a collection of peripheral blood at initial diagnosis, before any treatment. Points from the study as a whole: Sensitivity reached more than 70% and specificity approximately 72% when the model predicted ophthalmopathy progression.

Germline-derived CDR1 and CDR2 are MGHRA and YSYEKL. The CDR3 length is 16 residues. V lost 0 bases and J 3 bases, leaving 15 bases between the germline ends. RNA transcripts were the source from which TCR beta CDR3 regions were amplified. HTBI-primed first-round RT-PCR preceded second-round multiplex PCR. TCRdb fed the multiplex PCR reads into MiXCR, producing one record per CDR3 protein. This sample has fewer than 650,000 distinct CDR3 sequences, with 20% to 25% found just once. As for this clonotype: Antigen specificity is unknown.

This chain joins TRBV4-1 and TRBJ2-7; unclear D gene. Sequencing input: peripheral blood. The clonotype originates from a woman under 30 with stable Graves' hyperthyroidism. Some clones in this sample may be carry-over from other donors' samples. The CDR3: CASSQESPSTVYEQYF. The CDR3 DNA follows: TGCGCCAGCAGCCAAGAGTCTCCGTCCACCGTCTACGAGCAGTACTTC.